This T cell receptor (beta chain) appears in the sequencing data of a study of T cell changes during pregnancy in multiple sclerosis. Per the germline V gene, CDR1 is MDHEN and CDR2 is SYDVKM. V lost 2 bases, J lost 4 bases, and 8 bases lay in between. The CDR3 is 13 residues long. Profiled with immunoSEQ multiplex PCR; TCRdb holds only in-frame clones, not every one. The sample lists over 60,000 clones; roughly 89% were seen once. Sequencing was performed on peripheral blood, taken in the third trimester of pregnancy. V gene TRBV28 combines with J gene TRBJ1-2, with D perhaps matching TRBD1 (5 bases). The TCR sequence derives from a female donor in good health, enrolled as a control in a pregnancy study. This CDR3 is CASSLGGVYGYTF. The DNA for the CDR3 is TGTGCCAGCAGTTTAGGGGGGGTCTATGGCTACACCTTC.